The rows below give T cell receptor beta chains drawn from one sample of a study of regulatory T cells in long-lasting Graves disease. TCRdb re-analysed the multiplex PCR reads in MiXCR, keeping a single row per CDR3 protein. The sample includes roughly 420,000 distinct CDR3 sequences, about a sixth of them seen just once. These data were also reused for a study on T cells in Graves' hyperthyroidism and ophthalmopathy.

Source: peripheral blood mononuclear cells (PBMCs), taken at new diagnosis, from a patient treated with antithyroid drugs. The receptors shown here come from a woman aged 18-35 years with Graves disease. Each CDR3 is given with its conserved first and last residue. A D gene is named only where the DNA matches it firmly. Rows may omit the clone size; those that give it use once, few, many or a size class.

- TRBJ1-1 TRBV29-1 - CSVVRQMNTEAFF TGCAGCGTTGTAAGACAGATGAACACTGAAGCTTTCTTT
- TRBJ2-7 TRBV12-3/TRBV12-4 many CASSEDGLYEQYF TGTGCCAGCAGTGAGGACGGGTTATACGAGCAGTACTTC
- TRBJ2-5 TRBV28 few CASSRRPGYTQYF TGTGCCAGCAGCCGACGGCCAGGGTACACCCAGTACTTC
TRBD2 TRBJ2-3 TRBV6-2/TRBV6-3 - CASSFPTTSGSTDTQYF TGTGCCAGCAGTTTCCCAACGACTAGCGGTAGCACAGATACGCAGTATTTT
TRBD2 TRBJ2-1 TRBV7-9 - CASTTRGGLVNSEQFF TGTGCCAGCACTACGAGGGGTGGACTAGTCAACAGTGAGCAGTTCTTC
TRBD1 TRBJ1-6 TRBV19 - CASSTTGANNSPLHF TGTGCCAGTAGTACGACAGGGGCCAATAATTCACCCCTCCACTTT
TRBD1 TRBJ1-6 TRBV27 - CASSFDRGYNSPLHF TGTGCCAGCAGTTTCGACAGGGGGTATAATTCACCCCTCCACTTT
- TRBJ1-5 TRBV28 - CASNRRGDTGNQPQHF TGTGCCAGCAACCGTAGGGGGGACACCGGCAATCAGCCCCAGCATTTT
TRBD2 TRBJ2-1 TRBV7-2 many CASEPSGVQGEQFF TGTGCCAGCGAACCTAGCGGGGTCCAGGGTGAGCAGTTCTTC
TRBD1 TRBJ2-3 TRBV6-1 many CASTEGTASTDTQYF TGTGCCAGCACCGAAGGGACAGCTAGCACAGATACGCAGTATTTT
- TRBJ2-1 TRBV29-1 - CSVVYQNNEQFF TGCAGCGTTGTTTATCAAAACAATGAGCAGTTCTTC
- TRBJ1-2 TRBV2 few CASSEEAAGRINYGYTF TGTGCCAGCAGTGAAGAAGCGGCTGGGCGGATCAACTATGGCTACACCTTC
TRBD2 TRBJ2-3 TRBV11-2 many CASSLGAGGPPSTDTQYF TGTGCCAGCAGCTTAGGAGCGGGAGGGCCCCCTAGCACAGATACGCAGTATTTT
TRBD2 TRBJ2-1 TRBV4-1 many CASSQGTGGYEQFF TGCGCCAGCAGCCAAGGCACCGGGGGGTATGAGCAGTTCTTC
- TRBJ2-4 TRBV30 many CAWNLGGGKNIQYF TGTGCCTGGAATCTCGGAGGAGGCAAAAACATTCAGTACTTC
TRBD2 TRBJ2-1 TRBV10-2 many CASSEGKRDFDEQFF TGCGCCAGCAGTGAGGGCAAGCGGGATTTCGATGAGCAGTTCTTC
- TRBJ1-4 TRBV9 - CASSVGGRWNEKLFF TGTGCCAGCAGCGTAGGGGGCAGGTGGAATGAAAAACTGTTTTTT
- TRBJ2-3 TRBV3-1 few CASSRHTDTQYF TGTGCCAGCAGCAGACACACAGATACGCAGTATTTT
- TRBJ2-5 TRBV6-2/TRBV6-3 many CASSYMEGTQYF TGTGCCAGCAGTTACATGGAGGGGACCCAGTACTTC
TRBD2 TRBJ2-3 TRBV10-3 - CATSGRSTDTQYF TGTGCCACTAGCGGGAGGAGCACAGATACGCAGTATTTT
TRBD2 TRBJ2-1 TRBV24-1 - CATGTRNNEQFF TGTGCCACCGGGACTAGAAACAATGAGCAGTTCTTC
TRBD2 TRBJ2-1 TRBV7-2 - CASSTTLLGGGGNEQFF TGTGCCAGCAGCACAACCCTCCTGGGCGGGGGGGGCAATGAGCAGTTCTTC
- TRBJ1-5 TRBV6-1 - CASDDRLWYSNQPQHF TGTGCCAGCGACGACCGACTTTGGTATAGCAATCAGCCCCAGCATTTT
TRBD2 TRBJ2-5 TRBV28 few CASSLVSGLAGGKTQYF TGTGCCAGCAGTTTAGTATCGGGACTAGCGGGAGGGAAGACCCAGTACTTC
TRBD1 TRBJ2-2 TRBV20-1 - CSARDVTGGVKTGELFF TGCAGTGCTAGAGATGTAACAGGGGGCGTGAAGACCGGGGAGCTGTTTTTT
- TRBJ2-1 TRBV20-1 many CSAASLEQFF TGCAGTGCTGCTAGTCTTGAGCAGTTCTTC
TRBD1 TRBJ2-1 TRBV5-4 - CASSLGGTGFLDEQFF TGTGCCAGCAGCTTGGGAGGGACAGGGTTTTTGGATGAGCAGTTCTTC
- TRBJ2-7 TRBV6-2/TRBV6-3 many CASSLDSRNYEQYF TGTGCCAGCAGTTTAGACTCGCGGAACTACGAGCAGTACTTC
TRBD2 TRBJ2-7 TRBV7-9 - CASSELAGGSYEQYF TGTGCCAGCAGTGAACTAGCGGGAGGCTCCTACGAGCAGTACTTC
TRBD2 TRBJ2-2 TRBV20-1 few CSAREGLAGGRTGELFF TGCAGTGCTAGAGAGGGACTAGCGGGAGGGAGAACCGGGGAGCTGTTTTTT
- TRBJ2-5 TRBV7-2 many CASSSGETQYF TGTGCCAGCAGTTCGGGGGAGACCCAGTACTTC
- TRBJ2-5 TRBV20-1 many CSARFAQETQYF TGCAGTGCTAGATTCGCCCAAGAGACCCAGTACTTC
- TRBJ1-3 TRBV7-9 - CATMGRTAGNTIYF TGTGCCACAATGGGACGGACAGCTGGAAACACCATATATTTT
- TRBJ2-7 TRBV28 - CASRKGSYSYEQYF TGTGCCAGCAGAAAAGGCTCGTACTCCTACGAGCAGTACTTC
TRBD2 TRBJ2-1 TRBV18 many CASSPSSGRVSYNEQFF TGTGCCAGCTCACCATCAAGCGGGAGGGTATCCTACAATGAGCAGTTCTTC
- TRBJ1-1 TRBV7-2 many CASSFLSQGGTEAFF TGTGCCAGCAGCTTTTTATCCCAGGGTGGGACTGAAGCTTTCTTT
TRBD2 TRBJ2-1 TRBV4-3 - CASSQDFPPGLAAAKQFF TGCGCCAGCAGCCAAGATTTCCCTCCAGGACTAGCGGCCGCTAAGCAGTTCTTC
- TRBJ1-3 TRBV15 many CATSRAHNSAGNTIYF TGTGCCACCAGCAGAGCCCATAACTCCGCTGGAAACACCATATATTTT
- TRBJ2-5 TRBV10-3 - CAISERETQYF TGTGCCATCAGTGAGCGGGAGACCCAGTACTTC
- TRBJ2-5 TRBV20-1 few CSARSWGKETQYF TGCAGTGCTAGAAGTTGGGGGAAAGAGACCCAGTACTTC
- TRBJ1-1 TRBV14 few CASSRSRQGKNTEAFF TGTGCCAGCAGCCGAAGCCGGCAGGGGAAGAACACTGAAGCTTTCTTT
TRBD2 TRBJ2-1 TRBV5-1 many CASSWGLLGNEQFF TGCGCCAGCAGCTGGGGACTACTGGGCAATGAGCAGTTCTTC
- TRBJ2-5 TRBV20-1 many CSARDLGQETQYF TGCAGTGCTAGAGATCTTGGACAAGAGACCCAGTACTTC
TRBD2 TRBJ2-7 TRBV28 many CASSLRGGDPFSYEQYF TGTGCCAGCAGTTTAAGGGGAGGGGACCCGTTCTCCTACGAGCAGTACTTC
TRBD2 TRBJ2-5 TRBV7-9 - CASSPGLAGWWETQYF TGTGCCAGCAGCCCCGGATTAGCGGGGTGGTGGGAGACCCAGTACTTC
- TRBJ2-3 TRBV5-1 many CASSLVGKGSDTQYF TGCGCCAGCAGCTTGGTTGGCAAAGGATCCGATACGCAGTATTTT
TRBD2 TRBJ2-7 TRBV6-9 many CASSFTPGLAGEPSYEQYF TGTGCCAGCAGTTTCACGCCGGGACTAGCGGGAGAGCCCTCCTACGAGCAGTACTTC
- TRBJ1-4 TRBV6-2/TRBV6-3 - CASSYSTPPNEKLFF TGTGCCAGCAGTTACTCGACACCTCCTAATGAAAAACTGTTTTTT
- TRBJ2-7 TRBV18 - CASSRDSFSHEQYF TGTGCCAGCTCACGCGACAGCTTCAGCCACGAGCAGTACTTC
- TRBJ2-5 TRBV11-3 many CASSLVGQRTETQYF TGTGCCAGCAGCTTAGTCGGCCAACGGACGGAGACCCAGTACTTC
TRBD2 TRBJ2-2 TRBV24-1 few CATSDRLADTGELFF TGTGCCACCAGTGATAGGCTAGCGGACACCGGGGAGCTGTTTTTT
- TRBJ2-7 TRBV3-1 many CASSHPGTVYEQYF TGTGCCAGCAGCCACCCCGGGACTGTCTACGAGCAGTACTTC
TRBD2 TRBJ2-2 TRBV11-2 - CASSLVRRLADLNTGELFF TGTGCCAGCAGCTTAGTCCGGAGACTAGCAGACTTAAACACCGGGGAGCTGTTTTTT
TRBD2 TRBJ2-3 TRBV12-3/TRBV12-4 many CASSLHQGGGQYF TGTGCCAGCAGCCTACATCAGGGCGGGGGGCAGTATTTT
- TRBJ2-1 TRBV6-1 few CASKLRGIPLPNEQFF TGTGCCAGCAAACTGCGCGGGATTCCACTTCCCAATGAGCAGTTCTTC
TRBD1 TRBJ2-5 TRBV6-2/TRBV6-3 many CASSATTGYSFETQYF TGTGCCAGCAGTGCGACGACAGGGTATAGTTTCGAGACCCAGTACTTC
- TRBJ1-2 TRBV25-1 - CASSEFGGAHYGYTF TGTGCCAGCAGTGAATTTGGGGGGGCCCACTATGGCTACACCTTC
TRBD1 TRBJ1-2 TRBV25-1 few CASSDMNRLWGQLYYGYTF TGTGCCAGCAGTGATATGAATCGACTTTGGGGACAGCTTTACTATGGCTACACCTTC
TRBD2 TRBJ2-1 TRBV12-3/TRBV12-4 - CASSRGGLAGFNEQFF TGTGCCAGCAGCCGAGGGGGGCTAGCGGGTTTCAATGAGCAGTTCTTC